These T cell receptor beta chains were read from a single sample in a study of long-term antiretroviral therapy in people with HIV. The repertoire was sequenced with immunoSEQ multiplex PCR; TCRdb's copy has only in-frame clones and lacks some. Found here are about 17,000 clones, around 74% of them singletons; the top ten hold 7.5% to 9%. The input for sequencing was unsorted PBMCs, taken at the start of antiretroviral therapy. The origin of the receptors is a man in his thirties or forties with HIV. Each CDR3 is given with its conserved first and last residue. The order of the fields is J gene, V gene, clone size, D gene, CDR3 DNA, CDR3 protein. A D gene is named only where the DNA matches it firmly. The size field is filled for only some rows; it gives once, few, many or a size class.

TRBJ2-3 | TRBV4-2 | - | TRBD2 | TGTGCCAGCAGCCAAAGCCTAGCGGGGGGAGATACGCAGTATTTT | CASSQSLAGGDTQYF
TRBJ2-7 | TRBV29-1 | once | TRBD2 | TGCAGCGTTGAAGATCCCGGGGGGACCAACTACGAGCAGTACTTC | CSVEDPGGTNYEQYF
TRBJ2-7 | TRBV5-6 | - | TRBD2 | TGTGCCAGCAGCTTCGTAGCGGGAAGGGGATACGAGCAGTACTTC | CASSFVAGRGYEQYF
TRBJ1-2 | TRBV4-3 | - | - | TGCGCCAGCAGCCAAGAGGAGGGGTTGGTTTCTCGGTATGGCTACACCTTC | CASSQEEGLVSRYGYTF
TRBJ1-5 | TRBV6-6 | - | TRBD1 | TGTGCCAGCAGTTACTCCCGGGACAGAAGCCAGCCCCAGCATTTT | CASSYSRDRSQPQHF
TRBJ1-3 | TRBV7-9 | few | - | TGTGCCAGCAGCTTAGACAGGGCTGGAAACACCATATATTTT | CASSLDRAGNTIYF
TRBJ2-1 | TRBV10-3 | - | - | TGTGCCATCAGACCCCGGGACAACGAAAATGAGCAGTTCTTC | CAIRPRDNENEQFF
TRBJ2-5 | TRBV7-2 | - | - | TGTGCCAGCAGCTTAAGGAGGGGGCAGGAGACCCAGTACTTC | CASSLRRGQETQYF
TRBJ1-4 | TRBV2 | - | - | TGTGCCAGCATAGGGCGGGTGCGCACTAATGAAAAACTGTTTTTT | CASIGRVRTNEKLFF
TRBJ2-2 | TRBV28 | - | - | TGTGCCAGCAGTTTCAAGAACACCGGGGAGCTGTTTTTT | CASSFKNTGELFF
TRBJ1-2 | TRBV5-4 | - | TRBD1 | TGTGCCAGCAGCGGGGACAGGGCTGACTATGGCTACACCTTC | CASSGDRADYGYTF
TRBJ1-2 | TRBV6-1 | - | TRBD1 | TGTGCCAGCAGTGACACAGGACAGGGTTTTGGATATGGCTACACCTTC | CASSDTGQGFGYGYTF
TRBJ2-2 | TRBV5-6 | - | TRBD2 | TGTGCCAGCAGCTTGCTAGCGGGAAACACCGGGGAGCTGTTTTTT | CASSLLAGNTGELFF
TRBJ2-5 | TRBV10-3 | - | TRBD2 | TGTGCCATCAGTTCAGCGGGAGGCACAGAGACCCAGTACTTC | CAISSAGGTETQYF
TRBJ2-3 | TRBV5-4 | - | TRBD2 | TGTGCCAGCAGTTCGAGCGGGAGTGGCACAGATACGCAGTATTTT | CASSSSGSGTDTQYF
TRBJ2-5 | TRBV5-4 | - | - | TGTGCCACCCGGTTCCCCTCGAGCGAGGGAAGAGAGACCCAGTACTTC | CATRFPSSEGRETQYF
TRBJ1-4 | TRBV7-9 | - | - | TGTGCCGGTGAACTGGCAGGGGCTTCTTCACTGTTTTTT | CAGELAGASSLFF
TRBJ2-7 | TRBV27 | - | - | TGTGCCAGCAGTTTAACTATTCTCTCCTACGAGCAGTACTTC | CASSLTILSYEQYF
TRBJ1-2 | TRBV6-5 | - | - | TGTGCCAGCAGTACTCCCGAGGGTTCTAACTATGGCTACACCTTC | CASSTPEGSNYGYTF
TRBJ2-1 | TRBV5-1 | - | - | TGCGCCAGCAGCTTTAACTCCTACAATGAGCAGTTCTTC | CASSFNSYNEQFF
TRBJ2-1 | TRBV2 | - | TRBD2 | TGTGCCAGCATGAGGGCTAGCGGGAGCTCCTACAATGAGCAGTTCTTC | CASMRASGSSYNEQFF
TRBJ2-1 | TRBV2 | - | TRBD1 | TGTGCCAGCAGTGAACCGACAGGGCGCGACAATGAGCAGTTCTTC | CASSEPTGRDNEQFF
TRBJ2-3 | TRBV7-7 | - | TRBD2 | TGTGCCAGCAGTCCCGGACTAGATGCAGATACGCAGTATTTT | CASSPGLDADTQYF